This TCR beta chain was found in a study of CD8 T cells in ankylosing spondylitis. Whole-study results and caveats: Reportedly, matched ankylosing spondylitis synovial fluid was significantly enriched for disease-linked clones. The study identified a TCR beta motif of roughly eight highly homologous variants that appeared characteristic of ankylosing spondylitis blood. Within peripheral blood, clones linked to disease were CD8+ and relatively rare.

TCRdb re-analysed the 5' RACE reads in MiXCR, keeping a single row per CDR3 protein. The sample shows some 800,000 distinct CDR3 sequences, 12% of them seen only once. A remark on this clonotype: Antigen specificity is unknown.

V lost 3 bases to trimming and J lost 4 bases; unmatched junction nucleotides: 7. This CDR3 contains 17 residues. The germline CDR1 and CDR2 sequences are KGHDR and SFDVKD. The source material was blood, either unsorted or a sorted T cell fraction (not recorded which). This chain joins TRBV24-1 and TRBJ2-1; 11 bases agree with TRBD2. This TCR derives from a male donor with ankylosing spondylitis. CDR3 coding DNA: TGTGCCACCAGTGATCCCCAACTAGCGGGGGAATACAATGAGCAGTTCTTC. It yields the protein CATSDPQLAGEYNEQFF.